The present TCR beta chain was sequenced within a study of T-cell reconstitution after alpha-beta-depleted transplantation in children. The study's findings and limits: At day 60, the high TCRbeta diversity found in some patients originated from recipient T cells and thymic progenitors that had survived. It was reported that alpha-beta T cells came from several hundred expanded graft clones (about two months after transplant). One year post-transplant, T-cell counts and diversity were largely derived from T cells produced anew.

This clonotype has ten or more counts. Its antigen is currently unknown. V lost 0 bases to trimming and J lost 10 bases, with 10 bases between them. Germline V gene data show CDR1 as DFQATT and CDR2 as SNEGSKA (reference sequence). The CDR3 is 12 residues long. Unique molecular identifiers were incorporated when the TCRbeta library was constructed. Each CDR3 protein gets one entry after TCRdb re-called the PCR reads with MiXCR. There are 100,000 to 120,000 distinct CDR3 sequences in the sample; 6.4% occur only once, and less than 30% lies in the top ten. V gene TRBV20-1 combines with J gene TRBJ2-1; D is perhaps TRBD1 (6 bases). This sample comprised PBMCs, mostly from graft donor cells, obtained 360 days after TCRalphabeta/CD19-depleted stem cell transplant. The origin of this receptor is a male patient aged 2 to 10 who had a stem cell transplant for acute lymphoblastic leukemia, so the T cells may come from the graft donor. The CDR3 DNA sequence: TGCAGTGCTAGAGATCAAGGGGGAGAGCAGTTCTTC. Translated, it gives CSARDQGGEQFF.